This entry features one T cell receptor (beta chain) sequence. Antigen specificity is unknown. One entry per CDR3 protein results from TCRdb running MiXCR on the RT-PCR reads. The data hold around 760,000 distinct CDR3 sequences, with about 15% observed a single time. The record originates from a study of response to subunit inactivated influenza vaccine. Germline V gene lookup returns CDR1 SQVTM and CDR2 ANQGSEA. V lost 2 bases and J 5 bases, leaving 9 bases between the germline ends. The CDR3 is 12 residues long. Whole-study findings and limits: Only a handful of new T cells, the authors suggested, are recruited with each seasonal influenza vaccination.

The sequencing used PBMCs from blood, collected about 14 days before vaccination. The gene calls are TRBV29-1 and TRBJ2-5; no definite D call. This TCR came from a man aged 50-60 years who received an inactivated influenza vaccine. This CDR3 is CSVERRRETQYF. The CDR3 DNA sequence: TGCAGCGTTGAAAGGAGACGGGAGACCCAGTACTTC.